The 25 T cell receptor beta chains reported below all come from one sample, sequenced in a study of T cells in localized non-small cell lung cancer. The repertoire was sequenced with immunoSEQ multiplex PCR; TCRdb's copy has only in-frame clones and lacks some. The sample yields approximately 2,500 clones, around 32% seen once. The sequencing here drew on lung tumor tissue, taken before any cancer treatment. The receptor set was obtained from a man between 40 and 70 years old with stage I lung adenocarcinoma.

The chain links TRBV6-8 to TRBJ2-2; D not certain. The length of the CDR3 is 14 residues. Germline loops: CDR1 MNHGY, CDR2 SAAAGT. V shed 6 bases and J shed 8 bases, with 16 bases lying between them. The CDR3 DNA is TGTGCCAGCAGCCCCGCTCGACCAACGGGGGAGCTGTTTTTT. Translated: CASSPARPTGELFF.

This clone was seen a few times. The rearrangement uses TRBV19 and TRBJ2-5, with 8 positions matching TRBD2. The CDR3 sequence is 12 residues long. The trim removed 7 bases at V and 5 bases at J, leaving 3 bases unmatched. Germline values: CDR1 LNHDA, CDR2 SQIVND (reference sequence). CDR3 amino acids: CASTRGGETQYF. CDR3 sequence (DNA): TGTGCCAGTACCCGGGGGGGGGAGACCCAGTACTTC.

The chain links TRBV16 to TRBJ1-2; no firm D call. Germline CDR1 is KGHSY and CDR2 is FQNENV. The CDR3 consists of 14 residues. The V end was cut by 2 bases, the J end by 5 bases, with 12 bases between. CDR3 bases: TGTGCCAGCAGCCAAAAAACGAGGGCATATGGCTACACCTTC. It specifies CASSQKTRAYGYTF.

V gene TRBV30 combines with J gene TRBJ2-3; 10 nucleotides align to TRBD2. This CDR3 has 15 residues. Unmatched junction bases numbered 6, after V lost 1 base and J lost 5 bases. Germline V gene sequence: CDR1 GTSNPN, CDR2 SVGIG (reference sequence). The CDR3 sequence: CAWSGASGGVDTQYF. The CDR3 DNA is TGTGCCTGGAGTGGGGCTAGCGGGGGAGTAGATACGCAGTATTTT.

This clone is medium-sized by share. The chain links TRBV6-8 to TRBJ1-1; D unresolved. There are 14 residues in the CDR3. Germline CDR1 and CDR2: MNHGY and SAAAGT. The ends were cut back, 5 bases at V and 4 bases at J, with 14 bases in the middle. The CDR3 spells CASSPTISGTEAFF. The CDR3, as DNA: TGTGCCAGCAGTCCCACTATAAGTGGCACTGAAGCTTTCTTT.

By share, this clone ranks as medium-sized. This chain joins TRBV6-8 and TRBJ1-1, with 7 positions matching TRBD1. Germline assignment: CDR1 MNHGY and CDR2 SAAAGT. The CDR3 length is 13 residues. V dropped 10 bases and J dropped 5; count of bases not matched to a gene: 10. CDR3: CAIKGQQGTEAFF. For the CDR3, the DNA is TGTGCCATCAAGGGACAGCAGGGGACTGAAGCTTTCTTT.

This clone is medium-sized within its sample. This sequence joins TRBV6-1 and TRBJ2-3; 7 positions agree with TRBD2. This CDR3 is 15 amino acids long. CDR1 and CDR2 (germline): MNHNS, SASEGT. V dropped 0 bases and J dropped 0; count of bases not matched to a gene: 0. The CDR3 loop is CASSEASGSTDTQYF. For the CDR3, the DNA is TGTGCCAGCAGTGAAGCTAGCGGGAGCACAGATACGCAGTATTTT.

V usage is TRBV4-1 and J usage is TRBJ2-7, with 7 positions matching TRBD1. This CDR3 is built from 15 residues. V lost 1 base and J lost 3; bases outside the gene matches: 6. CDR1 is MGHRA and CDR2 is YSYEKL in the germline V gene. This CDR3 reads CASSQAATGNYEQYF. The CDR3 bases are TGCGCCAGCAGCCAAGCTGCGACAGGGAACTACGAGCAGTACTTC.

This clone appeared a few times. One junction end disagrees with the germline gene, perhaps due to a read error. The chain carries TRBV6-8 and TRBJ2-1, with 10 bases matching TRBD2. The CDR3 consists of 13 residues. CDR1 MNHGY and CDR2 SAAAGT come from the germline V gene. The CDR3 protein is CAISPSGSNEQFF. CDR3 sequence (DNA): TGTGCCATCAGTCCTAGCGGGAGTAATGAGCAGTTCTTC.

CDR3 in DNA: TGCAGCGTTGCGACTAGCGGACCCTACAATGAGCAGTTCTTC. Residues: CSVATSGPYNEQFF. The chain is built from TRBV29-1 and TRBJ2-1, with 9 bases matching TRBD2. The germline V gene encodes CDR1 SQVTM and CDR2 ANQGSEA. J was trimmed by 2 bases and V by 4 bases; bases with no gene match: 3. The CDR3 sequence is 14 residues long.

The V gene is TRBV19, the J gene TRBJ1-1; D is uncertain. The germline V gene has CDR1 LNHDA and CDR2 SQIVND (reference sequence). V was pared by 7 bases and J by 1 base, with 16 bases between. The CDR3 spans 15 residues. CDR3 bases: TGTGCCAGTATCCCCGACAAAGTCAGGAACACTGAAGCTTTCTTT. It specifies CASIPDKVRNTEAFF.

This sequence joins TRBV19 and TRBJ1-5; TRBD1 aligns across 10 bases. Germline CDR1 and CDR2: LNHDA and SQIVND (reference sequence). The trim removed 6 bases at V and 5 bases at J, leaving 4 bases unmatched. The CDR3 is 14 residues long. CDR3 sequence reads: CASREDRGDQPQHF. The CDR3 DNA reads as TGTGCCAGTAGGGAGGACAGGGGGGATCAGCCCCAGCATTTT.

This clone was detected only a few times. This chain links TRBV4-1 with TRBJ1-5; D gene ambiguous. With 4 bases removed from V and 0 bases from J, the gap between germline ends came to 10 bases. CDR3 length: 15 amino acids. Germline CDR1 MGHRA, CDR2 YSYEKL. For the CDR3, the DNA is TGCGCCAGCAGCCCATACAGCAGTAGCAATCAGCCCCAGCATTTT. It encodes CASSPYSSSNQPQHF.

This clone was seen more than once but under ten times. CDR3 sequence (DNA): TGTGCCAGCAGCTTAGGCGGGGGAACCTACAATGAGCAGTTCTTC. This encodes CASSLGGGTYNEQFF. This chain uses TRBV11-3 with TRBJ2-1, with 7 bases fitting TRBD2. The CDR3 has 15 residues. Looked up from germline, CDR1 is SGHNT and CDR2 is YENEEA. V shed 1 base, J shed 2 bases, and the junction held 2 bases outside the gene matches.

DNA of the CDR3: TGTGCCAGCAGGGGGGACAGGGACACCGGGGAGCTGTTTTTT. Translated: CASRGDRDTGELFF. The rearrangement uses TRBV6-8 and TRBJ2-2, with TRBD1 matching 9 bases. The V segment lost 6 bases and the J segment 3 bases; nucleotides outside the gene matches: 2. From germline, CDR1 is MNHGY and CDR2 SAAAGT. The length of the CDR3 is 14 residues.

This clone was seen a few times. The V call is TRBV19, the J call TRBJ1-4, with a weak D call TRBD1 (5 bases). This CDR3 is built from 15 residues. Germline CDR1 LNHDA, CDR2 SQIVND (reference sequence). V was cut by 3 bases and J by 0 bases, with 8 bases left in between. CDR3 loop: CASSIGDATNEKLFF. The DNA of the CDR3 is TGTGCCAGTAGTATCGGGGACGCAACTAATGAAAAACTGTTTTTT.

The table lists this clone with a few counts. The chain recombines TRBV7-6 with TRBJ2-2; 7 nucleotides align to TRBD1. J gave up 4 bases and V 4 bases, and 9 bases lay outside the gene matches. The CDR3 covers 16 residues. Germline assignment: CDR1 SGHVS and CDR2 FNYEAQ. CDR3 DNA sequence: TGTGCCAGCAGCTCCCGGGGACAGACGGCCACCGGGGAGCTGTTTTTT. Translated: CASSSRGQTATGELFF.

J is TRBJ1-4 and V is TRBV29-1; D is unresolved. CDR1 is SQVTM and CDR2 is ANQGSEA in the germline V gene. The V end was cut by 4 bases, the J end by 1 base, with 7 bases between. The CDR3 consists of 13 residues. Here the CDR3 DNA reads TGCAGCGTTGCTTGGGGAACTAATGAAAAACTGTTTTTT. This codes for CSVAWGTNEKLFF.

The gene calls are TRBV19 and TRBJ1-5; possibly TRBD1 for D (6 bases). Trimming pared 3 bases from V and 1 base from J, leaving 10 bases between. CDR1 and CDR2 from the germline V gene are LNHDA and SQIVND (reference sequence). CDR3 length equals 15 residues. The CDR3 loop is CASSIGGRSNQPQHF. The CDR3 DNA is TGTGCCAGTAGTATCGGGGGGCGCAGCAATCAGCCCCAGCATTTT.

This chain connects TRBV5-1 to TRBJ2-3, with 9 bases lining up with TRBD1. This CDR3 region has 16 residues. The trim removed 0 bases at V and 2 bases at J, leaving 4 bases unmatched. Germline V gene data show CDR1 as SGHRS and CDR2 as YFSETQ. The CDR3, as DNA: TGCGCCAGCAGCTTGGGGGGACAGGGATACACAGATACGCAGTATTTT. Residues: CASSLGGQGYTDTQYF.

This clone was observed once. This chain links TRBV28 with TRBJ2-1; possibly TRBD1 for D (5 bases). CDR3 length: 14 residues. From germline, CDR1 is MDHEN and CDR2 SYDVKM. V lost 3 bases and J lost 5, with 11 bases in between. The CDR3 DNA reads as TGTGCCAGCAGTTTTTCTGACAGACACAATGAGCAGTTCTTC. This gives the protein CASSFSDRHNEQFF.

This clone was detected a few times. The chain carries TRBV6-7 and TRBJ2-3, with 8 bases fitting TRBD1. TRBV6-7 is noted as an ORF with a role that remains uncertain. There are 14 residues in the CDR3. J was trimmed by 3 bases and V by 5 bases; bases with no gene match: 4. CDR3 DNA sequence: TGTGCCAGCAGTGAAGGACAGGGAACAGATACGCAGTATTTT. Translated: CASSEGQGTDTQYF.

CDR3 DNA sequence: TGCAGCGTTGATGGGGGGAACACTGAAGCTTTCTTT. This codes for CSVDGGNTEAFF. V is TRBV29-1 and J is TRBJ1-1; D is possibly TRBD1 (5 bases). The germline V gene has CDR1 SQVTM and CDR2 ANQGSEA. The V end was cut by 3 bases, the J end by 1 base, with 6 bases between. The CDR3 extends over 12 amino acids.

This clone showed up just a few times. The chain is built from TRBV18 and TRBJ2-7, with D possibly being TRBD1 (5 bases). Germline V gene lookup returns CDR1 KGHSH and CDR2 LQKENI. The V end was cut by 1 base, the J end by 5 bases, with 18 bases between. The CDR3 is 16 residues long. CDR3 sequence: CASSPHPRVFRNEQYF. The DNA for the CDR3 is TGTGCCAGCTCACCACACCCCAGGGTCTTTAGGAACGAGCAGTACTTC.

The chain carries TRBV6-8 and TRBJ2-2; TRBD1 might be the D (6 bases). Germline CDR1 and CDR2: MNHGY and SAAAGT. The CDR3 consists of 15 residues. Trimming left V 10 bases short and J 6 bases short, with 21 bases between. The CDR3 DNA reads TGTGCCATCAGACAGGAGAGAATCGAATCCGGGGAGCTGTTTTTT. Its translation: CAIRQERIESGELFF.